This TCR beta chain was profiled in a study of cytomegalovirus exposure and HLA in healthy donors. Whole-study findings and limits: Researchers catalogued under 200 TCR beta chains as cytomegalovirus-associated. One variant, a missense change in DCLRE1C, was linked in a later analysis to TCR beta V- and J-gene trimming.

CDR3 length equals 14 residues. Germline V gives CDR1 SEHNR, CDR2 FQNEAQ (reference sequence). On this clone itself: The antigen is not known. One end of the junction does not line up with germline, which may come from a read error.

In the PCR, 60 Vbeta and 13 Jbeta primers were used. Assay used: immunoSEQ multiplex PCR; TCRdb lists only in-frame clones, some missing. The table has fewer than 150,000 clones, roughly 77% seen once; the top ten hold approximately 4.3%. The source is a man younger than 40 in good health. The chain is built from TRBV7-9 and TRBJ1-1, with D hard to call. The sequencing sample was made of PBMCs. The CDR3 sequence: CSSSLREENTEAFF. The DNA of the CDR3 is TGTTCCAGCAGCTTACGGGAAGAGAACACTGAAGCTTTCTTT.